In its sample, the clone carrying this T cell receptor (beta chain) was seen once. The antigen remains unidentified. This entry is derived from a study of blood T cells in healthy people across ages. Whole-study results and caveats: Total diversity from one million sequenced T cells was likely underestimated. With age, beta diversity per million T cells declined roughly linearly, significantly by about 40.

The authors ran a second PCR of roughly 6 to 11 cycles using a sample-barcoded 5' primer and a J-beta primer mix. MiXCR, run by TCRdb on the 5' RACE reads, gives a single entry per CDR3 protein. The table includes 1.5 million to 2 million distinct CDR3 sequences, 30% to 40% detected once. CDR1 and CDR2 from the germline V gene are SEHNR and FQNEAQ (reference sequence). The V gene end was trimmed by 1 base and the J gene end by 4 bases; junction bases not matched to a gene: 7. The CDR3 loop spans 16 amino acids. The sequence was obtained from a human donor in good health. Sequencing was carried out using blood. The chain is built from TRBV7-9 and TRBJ2-1, with TRBD1 identical over 7 bases. The CDR3 loop is CASSLVRDSAYNEQFF. In nucleotides, the CDR3 is TGTGCCAGCAGCTTAGTCCGGGACAGCGCATACAATGAGCAGTTCTTC.